A selection of T cell receptor beta chains follows, all from one sample in a study of cytomegalovirus exposure and HLA in healthy donors. Using immunoSEQ multiplex PCR, the repertoire was profiled, and TCRdb retains in-frame clones only, with some absent. The data hold about 190,000 clones, with about 84% observed a single time. The sample consisted of PBMCs. These receptors were collected from a young woman in good health and CMV-seronegative. CDR3s include the opening cysteine and the closing phenylalanine or tryptophan. The D gene is left open where the match is weak. The size entry is marked missing in some rows and otherwise reads once, few, many or a size class.

v_call	j_call	d_call	clone_size	cdr3_nt	cdr3_aa
TRBV29-1	TRBJ1-6	-	-	TGCAGCGTCGGGGAGTCCTATAATTCACCCCTCCACTTT	CSVGESYNSPLHF
TRBV7-8	TRBJ1-1	-	-	TGTGCCAGCAGCTTTCCAGGCTCTGAAGCTTTCTTT	CASSFPGSEAFF
TRBV5-1	TRBJ1-2	TRBD1	-	TGCGCCAGCAGGACTCAGTCGGGACAGGGGATCGGGGGCTACACCTTC	CASRTQSGQGIGGYTF
TRBV5-4	TRBJ2-3	TRBD1	-	TGTGCCAGCAGCCAACCAAAAGGACAGGGCACAGATACGCAGTATTTT	CASSQPKGQGTDTQYF
TRBV30	TRBJ2-3	-	-	TGTGCCTGGAGTTCGGGACTCCAGGGAGCAGATACGCAGTATTTT	CAWSSGLQGADTQYF
TRBV4-2	TRBJ1-2	-	-	TGTGCCAGCAGCCAGGAGACCTCCTATGGCTACACCTTC	CASSQETSYGYTF
TRBV19	TRBJ2-2	TRBD1	-	TGTGCCAGTAGTATAGGCGGCCATAGGTGGGACAGGGGGTCCGGGGAGCTGTTTTTT	CASSIGGHRWDRGSGELFF
TRBV11-3	TRBJ2-1	TRBD2	-	TGTGCCAGCAGCCGCGGGAGGCAATACAATGAGCAGTTCTTC	CASSRGRQYNEQFF
TRBV7-6	TRBJ2-5	-	-	TGTGCCACCGTGCAGGGGAATAAGGAGACCCAGTACTTC	CATVQGNKETQYF
TRBV7-3	TRBJ2-2	-	-	TGTGCCAGCAGCCCCCAGCACAGGGCCGGGGAGCTGTTTTTT	CASSPQHRAGELFF
TRBV7-8	TRBJ1-5	-	-	TGTGCCAGCAGCCCTCGTGAGGCGAATAGCAATCAGCCCCAGCATTTT	CASSPREANSNQPQHF
TRBV29-1	TRBJ2-5	-	-	TGCAGCGTCGGGACTTACCAAGAGACCCAGTACTTC	CSVGTYQETQYF
TRBV7-2	TRBJ2-3	-	once	TGTGCCAGCAGCTTAGTCGGGTATGGCGGGGGCCCCTCACGAGATACGCAGTATTTT	CASSLVGYGGGPSRDTQYF
TRBV27	TRBJ2-1	TRBD2	-	TGTGCCAGCACCCCGCGGCTAGCGGCTTCCTACAATGAGCAGTTCTTC	CASTPRLAASYNEQFF
TRBV7-6	TRBJ2-1	TRBD2	-	TGTGCCAGCAGCTTAGTCCGACTAGCGGGGAACAATGAGCAGTTCTTC	CASSLVRLAGNNEQFF
TRBV19	TRBJ1-1	TRBD1	-	TGTGCCAGTAGTATACGTCAGGGGGGTCTCGTTTCGAGCACTGAAGCTTTCTTT	CASSIRQGGLVSSTEAFF
TRBV15	TRBJ2-1	TRBD2	once	TGTGCCACCAGCAGAGAGGCGGGGACTATTGATAGTGAGCAGTTCTTC	CATSREAGTIDSEQFF
TRBV4-1	TRBJ2-1	TRBD2	-	TGCGCCAGCAGCCAAGGTCTTGGACTAGCGGGGCCCAGTGGCTCCTACAATGAGCAGTTCTTC	CASSQGLGLAGPSGSYNEQFF
TRBV30	TRBJ2-7	-	-	TGTGCCAGAAGCAGGGTAGGGTCCTACGAGCAGTACTTC	CARSRVGSYEQYF
TRBV30	TRBJ1-4	TRBD1	-	TGTGCCTGGAAGCACAGGGGCAATGAAAAACTGTTTTTT	CAWKHRGNEKLFF
TRBV6-6	TRBJ2-1	-	-	TGTGCCAGCACGACCCAGCAAGACTACTTCTACAATGAGCAGTTCTTC	CASTTQQDYFYNEQFF
TRBV10-2	TRBJ2-1	-	-	TGCGCCAGCAGAGAAGCCGGGACTCCCTACAATGAGCAGTTCTTC	CASREAGTPYNEQFF
TRBV7-6	TRBJ1-2	-	-	TGTGCCAGCAGCTTAGCGGCGGGATCGATGGATGGCTACACCTTC	CASSLAAGSMDGYTF
TRBV10-1	TRBJ1-1	TRBD1	-	TGCGCCAGCAGTGTACAGGGGGGCACTGAAGCTTTCTTT	CASSVQGGTEAFF
TRBV10-3	TRBJ2-7	-	-	TGTGCCATCAGTGGAGACCCCCTACAGGGTTCAATCTACGAGCAGTACTTC	CAISGDPLQGSIYEQYF
TRBV9	TRBJ1-1	-	-	TGTGCCAGCAGCTCCCGGGTATACACTGAAGCTTTCTTT	CASSSRVYTEAFF
TRBV7-6	TRBJ2-7	TRBD1	-	TGTGCCAGCAGCCCGAGCGGACAGGGTGGCTTCTACGAGCAGTACTTC	CASSPSGQGGFYEQYF
TRBV19	TRBJ1-1	TRBD1	-	TGTGCCAGTAATTGGGGACAGGGCGGAACTGAAGCTTTCTTT	CASNWGQGGTEAFF
TRBV4-1	TRBJ2-1	-	few	TGCGCCAGCAGCCAAGATAGGCTAGCAAATGAGCAGTTCTTC	CASSQDRLANEQFF
TRBV7-6	TRBJ2-7	TRBD2	-	TGTGCCAGCAGCTCAGGACTAGCGGGGGCCTACGAGCAGTACTTC	CASSSGLAGAYEQYF
TRBV5-1	TRBJ2-7	TRBD1	few	TGCGCCAGCAGTCGATCCGGGACAGTCTCCTACGAGCAGTACTTC	CASSRSGTVSYEQYF
TRBV30	TRBJ1-5	TRBD1	-	TGTGCCTGGAGGGACAGGGAAAATCAGCCCCAGCATTTT	CAWRDRENQPQHF
TRBV6-1	TRBJ1-5	-	once	TGTGCCAGCAGTGAATTTGAAGGGGACAATCAGCCCCAGCATTTT	CASSEFEGDNQPQHF
TRBV4-2	TRBJ2-3	TRBD2	-	TGTGCCAGCAGCCAAGATCCTAGCGGGGCTTCAGATACGCAGTATTTT	CASSQDPSGASDTQYF
TRBV21-1	TRBJ2-7	-	-	TGTGCCAGCAGCCAGTCGTGCTCCTACGAGCAGTACTTC	CASSQSCSYEQYF
TRBV2	TRBJ1-4	TRBD1	-	TGTGCCAGCACCGGACAGGGCGGTGAAAAACTGTTTTTT	CASTGQGGEKLFF
TRBV5-1	TRBJ2-7	TRBD1	-	TGCGCCAGCAGGCCGGGCGGGACAGGCTCCTACGAGCAGTACTTC	CASRPGGTGSYEQYF
TRBV12-5	TRBJ2-5	TRBD1	-	TGTGCTAGTGGTTTGGGATCATTCACAGGGGATGGGACCCAGTACTTC	CASGLGSFTGDGTQYF
TRBV5-1	TRBJ2-7	-	-	-	CASSSQKTSTSSTSEVRYF
TRBV2	TRBJ1-2	TRBD1	once	TGTGCCAGCAGCGTATTACAGAGACAGGGCCGCCTCTACTATGGCTACACCTTC	CASSVLQRQGRLYYGYTF
TRBV7-3	TRBJ2-7	TRBD1	-	TGTGCCAGCAGCTTAACAGGGGGCCTCACCGACGAGCAGTACTTC	CASSLTGGLTDEQYF
TRBV10-1	TRBJ2-1	-	once	TGCGCCAGCAAGGAGAGGGCCTCCTACAATGAGCAGTTCTTC	CASKERASYNEQFF
TRBV7-3	TRBJ2-1	-	once	TGTGCCAGCCAGGGGAAGGGGTACCCCTACAATGAGCAGTTCTTC	CASQGKGYPYNEQFF
TRBV12-5	TRBJ1-1	-	-	TGTGCCTCATTAAAACAGGACACTGAAGCTTTCTTT	CASLKQDTEAFF
TRBV30	TRBJ1-4	-	-	TGTGCCTGGAGGGACAGACTCAATGAAAAACTGTTTTTT	CAWRDRLNEKLFF
TRBV2	TRBJ1-1	-	once	TGTGCCAGCAGGGGCAGGGCTTTCGACACTGAAGCTTTCTTT	CASRGRAFDTEAFF
TRBV11-2	TRBJ2-7	-	-	TGTGCCAGCAGCTCCTACCGGGACAAAGCCTACGAGCAGTACTTC	CASSSYRDKAYEQYF
TRBV14	TRBJ1-2	-	once	TGTGCCAGCAGCCAAGATCGGGGGGAAAAGTATGGCTACACCTTC	CASSQDRGEKYGYTF
TRBV5-6	TRBJ1-1	-	-	TGTGCCAGCAGCCAGCGAACCGAAGCTTTCTTT	CASSQRTEAFF
TRBV25-1	TRBJ1-6	-	-	TGTGCCAGCAGTCCGGGACATAGTGGTTCACCCCTCCACTTT	CASSPGHSGSPLHF
TRBV6-6	TRBJ2-3	-	-	TGTGCCAGCAGTCGGGCGGGTACGCAGTATTTT	CASSRAGTQYF
TRBV10-1	TRBJ2-3	TRBD1	-	TGCGCCAGCAGTGCCGGGACAGCCACAGATACGCAGTATTTT	CASSAGTATDTQYF
TRBV4-1	TRBJ2-7	TRBD1	-	TGCGCCAGCAGCCAGCGACAGGGTCTCTACGAGCAGTACTTC	CASSQRQGLYEQYF
TRBV7-6	TRBJ2-3	-	-	TGTGCCAGCAGCTTAGCGGGACACTACACAGATACGCAGTATTTT	CASSLAGHYTDTQYF
TRBV5-6	TRBJ2-7	-	-	TGTGCCAGCAGCCAAAGCGGGACAGGCTACGAGCAGTACTTC	CASSQSGTGYEQYF
TRBV4-1	TRBJ1-2	TRBD1	once	TGCGCCAGCAGCCAAGTATACAGGGGGGATAACTATGGCTACACCTTC	CASSQVYRGDNYGYTF
TRBV30	TRBJ1-2	-	-	TGTGCCTGGAGTGTTGGGGGGGACTATGGCTACACCTTC	CAWSVGGDYGYTF